Shown below are 5 T cell receptor beta chains from a single sample sequenced in a study of PD-L1 blockade in urothelial cancer. Sequenced by immunoSEQ multiplex PCR; TCRdb stores in-frame clones only, minus some. Among about 100,000 clones listed, around 82% were seen once. Sequences were derived from PBMCs, sampled around atezolizumab (anti-PD-L1) treatment. These receptor sequences come from a man aged 50 or older with urothelial cancer.

This clone was counted once. This chain links TRBV7-2 with TRBJ1-6; TRBD1 aligns across 7 bases. CDR1 and CDR2 from the germline V gene are SGHTA and FQGNSA. The CDR3 covers 14 residues. The trim removed 5 bases at V and 10 bases at J, leaving 8 bases unmatched. This chain's CDR3 is CASSPPWTGSPLHF. CDR3 DNA sequence: TGTGCCAGCAGCCCACCCTGGACAGGCTCACCCCTCCACTTT.

The V and J genes are TRBV30 and TRBJ2-7; 8 bases match TRBD2. Germline CDR1 reads GTSNPN; CDR2 reads SVGIG (reference sequence). The CDR3 consists of 16 residues. Trimming took 4 bases from V and 7 from J; bases not matched to a gene: 18. CDR3 coding DNA: TGTGCCTGGAACAGACGCGCGGGGGCCGTAGCGGGGGAGCAGTACTTC. Its translation is CAWNRRAGAVAGEQYF.

This chain connects TRBV9 to TRBJ2-2; the match to TRBD1 covers 7 bases. With V trimmed by 0 bases and J by 7 bases, 6 bases remained unmatched. Germline V gene sequence: CDR1 SGDLS, CDR2 YYNGEE. There are 15 residues in the CDR3. The CDR3 region is CASSVATGSSGELFF. In nucleotides, the CDR3 is TGTGCCAGCAGCGTAGCGACAGGGTCTAGCGGGGAGCTGTTTTTT.

The V call is TRBV5-1, the J call TRBJ1-2, with a weak D call TRBD1 (6 bases). The germline V gene encodes CDR1 SGHRS and CDR2 YFSETQ. Trimming removed 2 bases from V and 0 bases from J, with 17 bases in between. The CDR3 extends over 17 amino acids. For the CDR3, the DNA is TGCGCCAGCAGCTTTTTGTATATGGGACATACTAACTATGGCTACACCTTC. It yields the protein CASSFLYMGHTNYGYTF.

The chain is built from TRBV19 and TRBJ1-2, with 9 bases fitting TRBD1. V lost 9 bases and J lost 7; bases outside the gene matches: 15. From germline, CDR1 is LNHDA and CDR2 SQIVND (reference sequence). CDR3 length: 15 amino acids. The CDR3 region is CASSTGGQGTSGYTF. The CDR3 DNA is TGTGCCAGCTCGACAGGGGGACAGGGTACAAGTGGCTACACCTTC.